This T cell receptor beta chain was profiled in a study of blood T cell repertoires in COVID-19. Background on the study: PBMCs, B-cell-depleted T cells, or T cells provided the cDNA or gDNA that made up the material.

This clone showed up just once. Assay: immunoSEQ multiplex PCR; the TCRdb copy retains only in-frame clones and omits some. This sample has about 170,000 clones, with less than 85% found just once. The trim removed 1 base at V and 6 bases at J, leaving 10 bases unmatched. The CDR3 covers 17 residues. Per germline, CDR1 LGHNA and CDR2 YSLEER. The sample taken for sequencing was PBMCs or T cells enriched from blood (not recorded which). The receptor was derived from a man between 50 and 59 years old who had recovered from COVID-19. This chain joins TRBV4-3 and TRBJ1-5; 9 bases map to TRBD1. The CDR3 loop reads CASSQAHGGQGSQPQHF. CDR3 nucleotide sequence: TGCGCCAGCAGCCAAGCCCATGGGGGACAGGGCTCTCAGCCCCAGCATTTT.